What follows is one T cell receptor beta chain and its context. Its antigen is not identified. Healthy bone marrow donors made up the donor group. The sample originates from a study of cytomegalovirus exposure and HLA in healthy donors. General study findings and limits: Cytomegalovirus association was assigned to over 150 TCR beta chains. Presence/absence results assume similar sequencing depth per donor, which may not hold.

Germline V gene sequence: CDR1 SGDLS, CDR2 YYNGEE. The CDR3 consists of 16 residues. Trimming took off 0 bases at V and 0 bases at J, with 13 bases between the two ends. In the PCR, 60 Vbeta and 13 Jbeta primers were used. Using immunoSEQ multiplex PCR, the repertoire was profiled, and TCRdb retains in-frame clones only, with some absent. The profile shows some 120,000 clones, approximately 80% of them singletons. The sample consisted of PBMCs. The chain uses TRBV9 and TRBJ2-7; possible D gene TRBD2, 6 bases. The receptor's source is a man aged 25 to 45 in good health and CMV-seronegative. CDR3 bases: TGTGCCAGCAGCGTAGGAGCGGGTGGGATCTCCTACGAGCAGTACTTC. Translating gives CASSVGAGGISYEQYF.